This T cell receptor (beta chain) was documented in a study of T and B cells in COVID-19 patients. The V gene's germline CDR1 is MNHEY and CDR2 SVGAGI. Trimming cost V 4 bases and J 10 bases; bases outside gene matches: 6. The CDR3 has 12 amino acids. This clonotype is medium-sized by share. BIOMED2 TRB-A/B primer pools were used in multiplex TRB PCR. TCRdb called the multiplex PCR reads again in MiXCR, with one record for every CDR3 protein. The table has fewer than 3,500 distinct CDR3 sequences, over 20% seen once. Blood genomic DNA input for TRB amplification was about 240-500 ng. This TCR was sampled from a human donor with active COVID-19. Sample: blood. The chain links TRBV6-5 to TRBJ1-1; 7 nucleotides align to TRBD1. CDR3 DNA sequence: TGTGCCAGCAGTTCACAACAGGGGAGAGCTTTCTTT. Protein: CASSSQQGRAFF.